This TCR beta chain was observed in a study of brain T cells in children with intractable seizures. Data came from immunoSEQ multiplex PCR; TCRdb stores just in-frame clones and leaves some out. The data contain approximately 330,000 clones, over 85% of them singletons. Time point noted: blood from clinic visit 5 months post-surgery; TSC patient then seizure free. CDR3 length equals 13 residues. Per the germline V gene, CDR1 is MNHEY and CDR2 is SVGAGI. After removal of 7 bases from V and 6 bases from J, the junction contained 9 bases not matched to a gene. This clone appeared a single time. The V call is TRBV6-5, the J call TRBJ2-7; TRBD1 agrees at 7 bases. The clonotype comes from a boy in the first two years of life with tuberous sclerosis and intractable seizures. This specimen was peripheral blood, taken roughly 5 months after surgery. CDR3 sequence (DNA): TGTGCCAGCATCAACAGACAGGGTGGCGAGCAGTACTTC. This sequence encodes CASINRQGGEQYF.